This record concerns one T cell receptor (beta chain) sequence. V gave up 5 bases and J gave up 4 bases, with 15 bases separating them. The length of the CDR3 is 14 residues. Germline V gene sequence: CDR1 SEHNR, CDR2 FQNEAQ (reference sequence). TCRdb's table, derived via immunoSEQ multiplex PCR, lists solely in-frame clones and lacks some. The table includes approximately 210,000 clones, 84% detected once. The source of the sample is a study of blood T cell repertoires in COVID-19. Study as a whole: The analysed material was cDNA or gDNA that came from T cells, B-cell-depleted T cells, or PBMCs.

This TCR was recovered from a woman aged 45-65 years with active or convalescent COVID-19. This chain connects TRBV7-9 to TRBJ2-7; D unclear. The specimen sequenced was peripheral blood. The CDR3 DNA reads TGTGCCAGCAGCGCTACCTCCTTGGTATACGAGCAGTACTTC. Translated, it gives CASSATSLVYEQYF.